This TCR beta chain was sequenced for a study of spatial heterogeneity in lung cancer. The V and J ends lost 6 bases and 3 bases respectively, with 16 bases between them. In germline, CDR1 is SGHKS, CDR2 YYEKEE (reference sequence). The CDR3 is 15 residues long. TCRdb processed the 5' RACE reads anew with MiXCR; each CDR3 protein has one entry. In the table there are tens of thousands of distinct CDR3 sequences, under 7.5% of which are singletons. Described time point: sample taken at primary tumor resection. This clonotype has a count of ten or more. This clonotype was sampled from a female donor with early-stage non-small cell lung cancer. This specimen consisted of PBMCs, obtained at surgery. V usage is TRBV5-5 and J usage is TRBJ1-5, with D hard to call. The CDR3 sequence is CASTLGGGPNQPQHF. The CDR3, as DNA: TGTGCCAGCACTTTGGGCGGCGGCCCCAATCAGCCCCAGCATTTT.